One T cell receptor beta chain is described in this entry. Its antigen is still unknown. This entry comes from a study of OX40 agonist ivuxolimab in advanced cancers. Study as a whole: An agonistic anti-OX40 (CD134) antibody, ivuxolimab, was used to treat the patients. Mean age approximately 66 years, range 23 to 79; approximately 80% male. Overall study findings and caveats: Partial responders treated at 0.1-3.0 mg/kg exhibited clonal expansion among the lowest measured.

The table came from immunoSEQ multiplex PCR; TCRdb's copy has only in-frame clones and leaves some out. The sample consists of about 130,000 clones, 90% of them appearing once. Looked up from germline, CDR1 is MDHEN and CDR2 is SYDVKM. The CDR3 contains 14 residues. After removal of 7 bases from V and 7 bases from J, the junction contained 9 bases not matched to a gene. A history of autoimmune disease or systemic immunosuppression excluded patients. The TCR originated in an adult with an advanced solid tumor such as melanoma, head and neck, liver or kidney cancer. The chain employs TRBV28 and TRBJ2-2, with 7 nucleotides matching TRBD2. Sequencing was performed on CD4+ or CD8+ T cells sorted from blood, taken in a trial of the OX40 agonist ivuxolimab. CDR3 bases: TGTGCCAGCATCCTCGGCGGGGGAATCGGGGAGCTGTTTTTT. Protein product: CASILGGGIGELFF.